This is a list of T cell receptor beta chains from one sample in a study of cytomegalovirus exposure and HLA in healthy donors. The protocol was immunoSEQ multiplex PCR, while the TCRdb copy is restricted to in-frame clones and leaves out a portion. The table includes roughly 170,000 clones, about 80% detected once. The material sequenced was PBMCs. These receptors all stem from a woman in her twenties or thirties in good health and CMV-seropositive. Each CDR3 is given with its conserved first and last residue. The order of the fields is CDR3 DNA, CDR3 protein, D gene, clone size, V gene, J gene. A D gene is named only where the DNA matches it firmly. Clone size is given for some rows only: seen once, a few or many times, or a class if the clone is expanded.

CDR3nt: TGTGCCAGCAGTTACTTGAGGAACACTGAAGCTTTCTTT
CDR3aa: CASSYLRNTEAFF
d_gene: .
abundance: .
v_gene: TRBV6-5
j_gene: TRBJ1-1

CDR3nt: TGTGCCAGCAGTAACTCGGGTGCAACTAATGAAAAACTGTTTTTT
CDR3aa: CASSNSGATNEKLFF
d_gene: .
abundance: .
v_gene: TRBV27
j_gene: TRBJ1-4

CDR3nt: TGTGCCAGCAGTTCCCCCGGGACAGTTTTCACTGGAAACACCATATATTTT
CDR3aa: CASSSPGTVFTGNTIYF
d_gene: TRBD1
abundance: .
v_gene: TRBV28
j_gene: TRBJ1-3

CDR3nt: TGTGCCAGCAGCAAAGAAAAAGGGAGGGGCACAGATACGCAGTATTTT
CDR3aa: CASSKEKGRGTDTQYF
d_gene: .
abundance: .
v_gene: TRBV21-1
j_gene: TRBJ2-3

CDR3nt: TGTGCCAGCAGCTTAGATCTCCAGGGGGCGATTTGGAACCAAGAGACCCAGTACTTC
CDR3aa: CASSLDLQGAIWNQETQYF
d_gene: TRBD1
abundance: .
v_gene: TRBV11-2
j_gene: TRBJ2-5

CDR3nt: TGTGCCAGCTCACCATGGCCCAGCGGAGGCTACGAGCAGTACTTC
CDR3aa: CASSPWPSGGYEQYF
d_gene: .
abundance: .
v_gene: TRBV18
j_gene: TRBJ2-7

CDR3nt: TGTGCCAGCAGTGTAGGGATGACTAGCGGATACAATGAGCAGTTCTTC
CDR3aa: CASSVGMTSGYNEQFF
d_gene: TRBD2
abundance: .
v_gene: TRBV6-1
j_gene: TRBJ2-1

CDR3nt: TGCGCCAGCAGACTAGCTACTTTGGACACCGGGGAGCTGTTTTTT
CDR3aa: CASRLATLDTGELFF
d_gene: .
abundance: .
v_gene: TRBV10-2
j_gene: TRBJ2-2

CDR3nt: TGCGCCAGCAGCCTCCGTGGGGATACAGGAAGCTCCTACGAGCAGTACTTC
CDR3aa: CASSLRGDTGSSYEQYF
d_gene: .
abundance: .
v_gene: TRBV4-1
j_gene: TRBJ2-7

CDR3nt: TGTGCCAGCAGTTTACCCGGGAGGGAGACAGATACGCAGTATTTT
CDR3aa: CASSLPGRETDTQYF
d_gene: TRBD2
abundance: .
v_gene: TRBV28
j_gene: TRBJ2-3

CDR3nt: TGTGCCAGCAGGGGACAGGCGAACACCGGGGAGCTGTTTTTT
CDR3aa: CASRGQANTGELFF
d_gene: TRBD1
abundance: .
v_gene: TRBV11-2
j_gene: TRBJ2-2

CDR3nt: TGTGCCAGCAGTCTCGGGAGGGAGCAGTACTTC
CDR3aa: CASSLGREQYF
d_gene: TRBD2
abundance: .
v_gene: TRBV6-6
j_gene: TRBJ2-7

CDR3nt: TGTGCCAGCAGCTCTGAGGGTGGGAATACGCAGTATTTT
CDR3aa: CASSSEGGNTQYF
d_gene: .
abundance: .
v_gene: TRBV11-3
j_gene: TRBJ2-3

CDR3nt: TGTGCCAGCAGCACATCCTACGAGCAGTACTTC
CDR3aa: CASSTSYEQYF
d_gene: .
abundance: once
v_gene: TRBV5-4
j_gene: TRBJ2-7

CDR3nt: TGTGCCAGCAGCTCCGCGGGGGTTAGCAATCAGCCCCAGCATTTT
CDR3aa: CASSSAGVSNQPQHF
d_gene: .
abundance: .
v_gene: TRBV7-9
j_gene: TRBJ1-5

CDR3nt: TGTGCCAGTAGTAATACAGGGGGGAGCTCTGGGGCCAACGTCCTGACTTTC
CDR3aa: CASSNTGGSSGANVLTF
d_gene: TRBD1
abundance: .
v_gene: TRBV19
j_gene: TRBJ2-6

CDR3nt: TGCAGCTGTGGGACTAGCGGGAGAGGGGGGGAGACCCAGTACTTC
CDR3aa: CSCGTSGRGGETQYF
d_gene: TRBD2
abundance: few
v_gene: TRBV29-1
j_gene: TRBJ2-5

CDR3nt: TGTGCCAGAAGCCCCGGGGTTAGCACAGATACGCAGTATTTT
CDR3aa: CARSPGVSTDTQYF
d_gene: .
abundance: .
v_gene: TRBV5-3
j_gene: TRBJ2-3